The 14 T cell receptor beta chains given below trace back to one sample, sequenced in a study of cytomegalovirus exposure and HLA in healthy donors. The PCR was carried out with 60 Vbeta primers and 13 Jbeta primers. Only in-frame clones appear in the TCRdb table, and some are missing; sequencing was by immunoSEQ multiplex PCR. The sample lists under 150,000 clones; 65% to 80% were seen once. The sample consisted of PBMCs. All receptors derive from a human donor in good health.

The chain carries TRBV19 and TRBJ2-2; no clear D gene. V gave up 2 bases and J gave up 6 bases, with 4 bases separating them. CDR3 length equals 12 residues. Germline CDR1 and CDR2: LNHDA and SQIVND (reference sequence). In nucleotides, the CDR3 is TGTGCCAGTAGTATAAGCCCCGGGGAGCTGTTTTTT. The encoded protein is CASSISPGELFF.

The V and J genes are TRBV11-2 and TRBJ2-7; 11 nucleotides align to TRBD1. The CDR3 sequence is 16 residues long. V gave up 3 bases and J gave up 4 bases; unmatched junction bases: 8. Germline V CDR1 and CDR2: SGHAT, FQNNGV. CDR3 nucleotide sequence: TGTGCCAGCAGCTTCGGGGAGGACAGGGGGCAATACGAGCAGTACTTC. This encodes CASSFGEDRGQYEQYF.

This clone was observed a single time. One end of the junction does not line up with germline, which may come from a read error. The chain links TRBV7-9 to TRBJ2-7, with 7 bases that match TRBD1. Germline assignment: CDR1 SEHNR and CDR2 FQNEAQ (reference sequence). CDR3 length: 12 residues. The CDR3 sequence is CSSSSPDREQYF. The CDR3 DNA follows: TGTTCCAGCAGCTCGCCGGACAGGGAGCAGTACTTC.

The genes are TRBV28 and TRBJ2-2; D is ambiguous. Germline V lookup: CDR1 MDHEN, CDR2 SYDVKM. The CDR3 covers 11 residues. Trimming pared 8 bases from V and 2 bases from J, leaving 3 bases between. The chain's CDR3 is CASYNTGELFF. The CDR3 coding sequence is TGTGCCAGCTATAACACCGGGGAGCTGTTTTTT.

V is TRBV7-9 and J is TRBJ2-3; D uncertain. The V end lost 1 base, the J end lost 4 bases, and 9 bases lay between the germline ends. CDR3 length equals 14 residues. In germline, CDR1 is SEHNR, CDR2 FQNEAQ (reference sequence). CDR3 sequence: CASSLGSVPDTQYF. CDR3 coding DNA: TGTGCCAGCAGCTTAGGTTCTGTTCCAGATACGCAGTATTTT.

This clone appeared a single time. The CDR3 bases are TGTGCCAGCCCAGGGGGAGGACAGTCCATCTATGGCTACACCTTC. Amino acid sequence: CASPGGGQSIYGYTF. J is TRBJ1-2 and V is TRBV7-2; 7 bases line up with TRBD1. Germline V CDR1 and CDR2: SGHTA, FQGNSA. J was trimmed by 4 bases and V by 8 bases; bases with no gene match: 13. The CDR3 is made up of 15 amino acids.

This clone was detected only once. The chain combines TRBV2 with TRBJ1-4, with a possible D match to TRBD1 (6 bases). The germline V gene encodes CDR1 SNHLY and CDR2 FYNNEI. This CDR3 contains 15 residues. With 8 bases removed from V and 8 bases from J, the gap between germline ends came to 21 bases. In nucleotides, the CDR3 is TGTGCCAGCTCTCGGGAGGGGGGTGTTGGGGAAAAACTGTTTTTT. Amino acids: CASSREGGVGEKLFF.

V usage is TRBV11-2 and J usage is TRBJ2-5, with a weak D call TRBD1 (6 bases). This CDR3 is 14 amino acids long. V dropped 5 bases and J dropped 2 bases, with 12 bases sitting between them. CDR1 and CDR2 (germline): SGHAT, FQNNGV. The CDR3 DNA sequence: TGTGCCAGCAGCGACCTTAGGGGGCAAGAGACCCAGTACTTC. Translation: CASSDLRGQETQYF.

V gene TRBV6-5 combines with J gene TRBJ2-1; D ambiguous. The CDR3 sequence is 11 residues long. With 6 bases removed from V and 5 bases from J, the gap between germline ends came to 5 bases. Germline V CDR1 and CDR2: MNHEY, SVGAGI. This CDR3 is CASSANNEQFF. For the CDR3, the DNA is TGTGCCAGCAGCGCGAACAATGAGCAGTTCTTC.

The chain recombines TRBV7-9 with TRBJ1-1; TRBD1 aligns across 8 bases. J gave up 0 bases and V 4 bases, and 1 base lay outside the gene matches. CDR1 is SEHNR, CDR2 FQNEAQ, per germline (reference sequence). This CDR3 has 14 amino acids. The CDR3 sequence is CASSSGGVNTEAFF. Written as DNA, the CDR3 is TGTGCCAGCAGCTCAGGGGGCGTGAACACTGAAGCTTTCTTT.

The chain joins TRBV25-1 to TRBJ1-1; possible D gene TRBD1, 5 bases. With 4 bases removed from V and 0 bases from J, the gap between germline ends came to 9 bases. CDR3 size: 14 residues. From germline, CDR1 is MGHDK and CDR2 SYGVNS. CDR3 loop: CASSVLGVNTEAFF. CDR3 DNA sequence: TGTGCCAGCAGTGTATTAGGGGTGAACACTGAAGCTTTCTTT.

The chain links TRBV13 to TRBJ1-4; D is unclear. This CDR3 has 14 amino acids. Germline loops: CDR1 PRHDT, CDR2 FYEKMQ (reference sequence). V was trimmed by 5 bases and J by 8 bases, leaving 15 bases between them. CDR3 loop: CASSTGRGVEKLFF. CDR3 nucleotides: TGTGCCAGCAGCACCGGGCGGGGAGTAGAAAAACTGTTTTTT.

The CDR3 bases are TGTGCCAGTAGTATGCCTCGGGGAGTCACTCAGCCCCAGCATTTT. Protein: CASSMPRGVTQPQHF. The J gene is TRBJ1-5, the V gene TRBV19; D uncertain. The V gene lost 3 bases and the J gene lost 6 bases, with 15 bases spanning the gap. The CDR3 has 15 residues. Germline V lookup: CDR1 LNHDA, CDR2 SQIVND (reference sequence).

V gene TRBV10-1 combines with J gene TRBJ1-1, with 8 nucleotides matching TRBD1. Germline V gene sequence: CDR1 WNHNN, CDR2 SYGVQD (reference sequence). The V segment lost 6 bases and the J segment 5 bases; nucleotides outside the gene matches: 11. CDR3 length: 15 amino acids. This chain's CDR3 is CASRETRGPGTEAFF. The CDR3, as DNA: TGCGCCAGCAGAGAGACCAGGGGGCCTGGGACTGAAGCTTTCTTT.